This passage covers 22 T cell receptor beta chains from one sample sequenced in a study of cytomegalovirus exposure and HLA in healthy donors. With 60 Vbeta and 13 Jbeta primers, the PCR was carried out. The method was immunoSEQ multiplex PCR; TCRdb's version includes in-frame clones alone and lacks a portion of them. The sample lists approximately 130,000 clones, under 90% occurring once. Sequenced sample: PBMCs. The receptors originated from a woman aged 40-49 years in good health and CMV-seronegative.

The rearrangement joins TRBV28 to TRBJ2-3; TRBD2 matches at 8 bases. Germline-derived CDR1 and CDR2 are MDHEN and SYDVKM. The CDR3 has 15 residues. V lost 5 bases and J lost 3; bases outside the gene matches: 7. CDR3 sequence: CASSTRGRWTDTQYF. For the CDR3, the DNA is TGTGCCAGCAGTACTCGCGGGAGGTGGACAGATACGCAGTATTTT.

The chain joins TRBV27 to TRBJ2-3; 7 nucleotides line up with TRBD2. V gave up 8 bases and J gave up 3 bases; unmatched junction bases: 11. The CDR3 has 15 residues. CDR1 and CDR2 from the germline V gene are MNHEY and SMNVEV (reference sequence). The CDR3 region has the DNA TGTGCCAGCGCCTTGGGACTACCTGGGACAGATACGCAGTATTTT. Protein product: CASALGLPGTDTQYF.

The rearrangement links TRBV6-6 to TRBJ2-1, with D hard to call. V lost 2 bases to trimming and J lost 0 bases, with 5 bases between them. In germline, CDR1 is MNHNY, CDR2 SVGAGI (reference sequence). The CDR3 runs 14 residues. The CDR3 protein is CASSYQDSYNEQFF. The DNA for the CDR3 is TGTGCCAGCAGTTACCAGGACTCCTACAATGAGCAGTTCTTC.

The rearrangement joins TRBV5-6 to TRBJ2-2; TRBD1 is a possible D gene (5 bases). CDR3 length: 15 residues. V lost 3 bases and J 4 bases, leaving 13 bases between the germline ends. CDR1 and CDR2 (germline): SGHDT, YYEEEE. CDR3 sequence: CASSYGAGPTGELFF. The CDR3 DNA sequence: TGTGCCAGCAGCTACGGAGCAGGGCCCACCGGGGAGCTGTTTTTT.

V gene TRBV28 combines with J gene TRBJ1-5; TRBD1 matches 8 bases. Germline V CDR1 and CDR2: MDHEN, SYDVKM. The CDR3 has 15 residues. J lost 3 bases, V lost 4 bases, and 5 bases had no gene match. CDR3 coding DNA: TGTGCCAGCAGTTCCGGACAGGGCAACAATCAGCCCCAGCATTTT. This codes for CASSSGQGNNQPQHF.

The CDR3 here is CSVEAQENNYGYTF. Written as DNA, the CDR3 is TGCAGCGTTGAGGCACAGGAAAATAACTATGGCTACACCTTC. The chain is built from TRBV29-1 and TRBJ1-2, with D perhaps TRBD1 (5 bases). The V gene lost 3 bases and the J gene lost 1 base, with 12 bases spanning the gap. The V gene's germline CDR1 is SQVTM and CDR2 ANQGSEA. The CDR3 totals 14 residues. The full variable domain, its missing parts supplied by reference TRBV29-1 and TRBJ1-2, is SAVISQKPSRDICQRGTSLTIQCQVDSQVTMMFWYRQQPGQSLTLIATANQGSEATYESGFVIDKFPISRPNLTFSTLTVSNMSPEDSSIYLCSVEAQENNYGYTFGSGTRLTVV.

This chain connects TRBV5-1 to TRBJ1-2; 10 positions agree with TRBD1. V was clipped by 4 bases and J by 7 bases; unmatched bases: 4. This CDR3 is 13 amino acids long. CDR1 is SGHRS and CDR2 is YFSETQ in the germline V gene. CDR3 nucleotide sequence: TGCGCCAGCAGCCTGGACAGGGGGGCTGGCTACACCTTC. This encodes CASSLDRGAGYTF.

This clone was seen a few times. In DNA, the CDR3 is TGTGCCAGCAGTGCCGACTGGTCTACTGGAAACACCATATATTTT. Protein: CASSADWSTGNTIYF. The rearrangement joins TRBV6-1 to TRBJ1-3; D is ambiguous. CDR3 size: 15 residues. Germline-derived CDR1 and CDR2 are MNHNS and SASEGT. Trimming pared 4 bases from V and 2 bases from J, leaving 12 bases between.

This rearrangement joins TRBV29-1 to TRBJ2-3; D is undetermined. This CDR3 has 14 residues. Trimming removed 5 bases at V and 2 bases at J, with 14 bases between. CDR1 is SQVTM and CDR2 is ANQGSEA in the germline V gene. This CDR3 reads CSVLLQAITDTQYF. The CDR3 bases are TGCAGCGTTCTACTCCAGGCGATCACAGATACGCAGTATTTT.

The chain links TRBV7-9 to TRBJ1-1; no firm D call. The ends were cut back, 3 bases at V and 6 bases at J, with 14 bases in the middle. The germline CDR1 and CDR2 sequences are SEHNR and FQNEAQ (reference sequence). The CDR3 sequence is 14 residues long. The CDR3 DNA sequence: TGTGCCAGCAGCTTGACACTCTTGTCGGCTGAAGCTTTCTTT. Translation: CASSLTLLSAEAFF.

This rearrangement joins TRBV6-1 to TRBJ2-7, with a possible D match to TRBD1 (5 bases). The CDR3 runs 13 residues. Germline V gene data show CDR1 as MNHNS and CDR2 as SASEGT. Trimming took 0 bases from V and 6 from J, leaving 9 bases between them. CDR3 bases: TGTGCCAGCAGTGAAGCGGACACGGCCGAGCAGTACTTC. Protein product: CASSEADTAEQYF.

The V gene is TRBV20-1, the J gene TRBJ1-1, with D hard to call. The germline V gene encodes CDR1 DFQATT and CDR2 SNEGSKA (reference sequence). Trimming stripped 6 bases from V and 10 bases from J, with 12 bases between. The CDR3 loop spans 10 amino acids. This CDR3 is CSAHAHGAFF. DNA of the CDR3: TGCAGTGCCCATGCCCACGGAGCTTTCTTT.

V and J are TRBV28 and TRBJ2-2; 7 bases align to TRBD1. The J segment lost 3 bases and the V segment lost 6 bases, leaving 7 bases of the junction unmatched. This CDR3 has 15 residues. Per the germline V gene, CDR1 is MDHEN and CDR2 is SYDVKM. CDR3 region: CASSPTGEDTGELFF. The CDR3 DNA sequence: TGTGCCAGCAGCCCCACAGGGGAAGACACCGGGGAGCTGTTTTTT.

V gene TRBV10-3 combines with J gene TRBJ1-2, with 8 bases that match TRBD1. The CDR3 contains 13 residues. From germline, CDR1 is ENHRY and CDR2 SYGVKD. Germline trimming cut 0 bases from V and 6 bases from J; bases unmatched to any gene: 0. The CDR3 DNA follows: TGTGCCATCAGTGAGTCGACAGGGGATGGCTACACCTTC. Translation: CAISESTGDGYTF.

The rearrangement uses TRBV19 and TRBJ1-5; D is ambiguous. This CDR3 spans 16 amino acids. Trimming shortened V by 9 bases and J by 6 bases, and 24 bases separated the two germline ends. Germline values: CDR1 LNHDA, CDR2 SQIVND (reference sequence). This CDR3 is CASSYRGGLSGQPQHF. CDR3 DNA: TGTGCCAGCAGTTACCGGGGAGGGCTCTCTGGTCAGCCCCAGCATTTT.

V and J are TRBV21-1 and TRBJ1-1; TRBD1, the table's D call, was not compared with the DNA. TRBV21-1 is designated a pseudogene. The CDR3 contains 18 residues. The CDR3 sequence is CASSKRRDREIMNTEAFF. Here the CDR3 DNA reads TGTGCCAGCAGCAAAAGGAGAGACAGGGAGATTATGAACACTGAAGCTTTCTTT.

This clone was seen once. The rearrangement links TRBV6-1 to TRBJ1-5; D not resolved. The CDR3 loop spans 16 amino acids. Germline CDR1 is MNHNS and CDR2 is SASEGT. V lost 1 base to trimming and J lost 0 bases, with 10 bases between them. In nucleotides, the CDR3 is TGTGCCAGCAGTGAAGACGGCAACTATAGCAATCAGCCCCAGCATTTT. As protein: CASSEDGNYSNQPQHF.

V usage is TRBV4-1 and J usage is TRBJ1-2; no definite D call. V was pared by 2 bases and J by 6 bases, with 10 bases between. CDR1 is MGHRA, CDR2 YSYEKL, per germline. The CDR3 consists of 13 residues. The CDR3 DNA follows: TGCGCCAGCAGCCAACAGGTCTTCCATGGCTACACCTTC. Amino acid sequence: CASSQQVFHGYTF.

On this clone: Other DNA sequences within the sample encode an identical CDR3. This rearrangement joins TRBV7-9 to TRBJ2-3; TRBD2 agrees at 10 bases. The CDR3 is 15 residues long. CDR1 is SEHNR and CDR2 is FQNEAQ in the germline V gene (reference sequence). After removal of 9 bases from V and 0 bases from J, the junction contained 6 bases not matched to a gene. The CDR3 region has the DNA TGTGCCAGTAGCGAGACTAGCGGGAGCACAGATACGCAGTATTTT. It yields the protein CASSETSGSTDTQYF.

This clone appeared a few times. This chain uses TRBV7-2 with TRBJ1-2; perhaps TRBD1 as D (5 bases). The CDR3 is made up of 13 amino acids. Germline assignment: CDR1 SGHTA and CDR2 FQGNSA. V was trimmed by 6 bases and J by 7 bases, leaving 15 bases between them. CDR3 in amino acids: CASSSGRVGGYTF. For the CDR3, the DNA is TGTGCCAGCAGTTCCGGCAGGGTAGGTGGCTACACCTTC. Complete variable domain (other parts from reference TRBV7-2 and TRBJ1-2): GAGVSQSPSNKVTEKGKDVELRCDPISGHTALYWYRQSLGQGLEFLIYFQGNSAPDKSGLPSDRFSAERTGGSVSTLTIQRTQQEDSAVYLCASSSGRVGGYTFGSGTRLTVV.

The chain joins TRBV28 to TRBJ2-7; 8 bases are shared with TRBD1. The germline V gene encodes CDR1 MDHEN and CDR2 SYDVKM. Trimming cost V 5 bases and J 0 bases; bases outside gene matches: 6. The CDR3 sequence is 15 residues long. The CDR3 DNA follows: TGTGCCAGCAGTCGGGGACAGGCTACCTCCTACGAGCAGTACTTC. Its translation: CASSRGQATSYEQYF.

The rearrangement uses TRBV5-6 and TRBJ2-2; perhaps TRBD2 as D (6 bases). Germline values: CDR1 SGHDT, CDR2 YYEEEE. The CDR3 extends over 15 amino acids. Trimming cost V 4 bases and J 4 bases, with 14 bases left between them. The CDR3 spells CASSPGLGGTGELFF. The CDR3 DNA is TGTGCCAGCAGCCCGGGGTTGGGGGGCACCGGGGAGCTGTTTTTT.